Following are 28 T cell receptor beta chains from one sample sequenced in a study of T-cell reconstitution after alpha-beta-depleted transplantation in children. Preparation of the TCRbeta library used unique molecular identifiers. TCRdb used MiXCR to reprocess the PCR reads, holding one entry per CDR3 protein. The profile shows 150,000 to 250,000 distinct CDR3 sequences, roughly 6.3% of them singletons. The source material was PBMCs, sampled before TCRalphabeta/CD19-depleted stem cell transplant. These receptors were taken from a girl under two years old with combined immunodeficiency, due to receive a stem cell transplant.

The table lists this clonotype with many counts. The V call is TRBV20-1, the J call TRBJ2-2; a weak D match, TRBD1 (6 bases). V was trimmed by 5 bases and J by 1 base, leaving 11 bases between them. Looked up from germline, CDR1 is DFQATT and CDR2 is SNEGSKA (reference sequence). CDR3 length: 14 residues. The CDR3 region has the DNA TGCAGTGCTCGGACAGAGGGGAACACCGGGGAGCTGTTTTTT. It yields the protein CSARTEGNTGELFF.

This clonotype was recorded at least ten times. The V gene is TRBV7-8, the J gene TRBJ2-1; TRBD2 aligns across 9 bases. Germline trimming cut 4 bases from V and 8 bases from J; bases unmatched to any gene: 9. This CDR3 has 15 amino acids. The germline V gene encodes CDR1 SGHVS and CDR2 FQNEAQ. CDR3 loop: CASSWIAGDSYEQFF. The CDR3 coding sequence is TGTGCCAGCAGCTGGATAGCGGGAGATAGTTATGAGCAGTTCTTC.

The chain combines TRBV20-1 with TRBJ1-5; maybe TRBD1 (5 bases). Germline CDR1 is DFQATT and CDR2 is SNEGSKA (reference sequence). This CDR3 spans 14 amino acids. V lost 3 bases and J lost 5, with 14 bases in between. In DNA, the CDR3 is TGCAGTGCTAGCCAACAGGCTCCGGATCAGCCCCAGCATTTT. This sequence encodes CSASQQAPDQPQHF.

This clonotype was counted ten times or more. The chain couples TRBV12-3 or TRBV12-4 to TRBJ2-7; 12 bases align to TRBD2. The CDR3 runs to 14 residues. Germline trimming cut 6 bases from V and 5 bases from J; bases unmatched to any gene: 5. The CDR3 spells CASSPSGGVDEQYF. The CDR3 DNA is TGTGCCAGCAGCCCTAGCGGGGGGGTCGACGAGCAGTACTTC.

Concerning this clonotype: The germline gene is not matched at one end of the junction; a read error may be the cause. This sequence joins TRBV20-1 and TRBJ2-1, with 11 nucleotides matching TRBD2. Per the germline V gene, CDR1 is DFQATT and CDR2 is SNEGSKA (reference sequence). The CDR3 runs to 19 residues. Here the CDR3 reads CCARDLMASGGHRYNEQFF. CDR3 nucleotide sequence: TGCTGTGCTAGAGATTTAATGGCTAGCGGGGGGCATCGGTACAATGAGCAGTTCTTC.

At least ten counts were recorded for this clonotype. J is TRBJ1-1 and V is TRBV29-1, with a possible D match to TRBD1 (6 bases). This CDR3 is 13 amino acids long. Trimming took off 7 bases at V and 1 base at J, with 13 bases between the two ends. Looked up from germline, CDR1 is SQVTM and CDR2 is ANQGSEA. CDR3 in amino acids: CSAHRDQNTEAFF. In DNA form, the CDR3 reads TGCAGCGCTCACAGGGATCAGAACACTGAAGCTTTCTTT.

In this sample, this clonotype turned up many times. The chain uses TRBV24-1 and TRBJ2-1; D gene ambiguous. The CDR3 is 11 amino acids. Germline V gene sequence: CDR1 KGHDR, CDR2 SFDVKD. The V end was cut by 9 bases, the J end by 3 bases, with 5 bases between. The DNA of the CDR3 is TGTGCCACCGCATACTACAATGAGCAGTTCTTC. Protein product: CATAYYNEQFF.

In this sample, this clonotype turned up many times. The J gene is TRBJ2-7, the V gene TRBV6-2 or TRBV6-3, with 7 bases that match TRBD2. V lost 4 bases and J lost 3; bases outside the gene matches: 6. There are 14 residues in the CDR3. Germline CDR1 MNHEY, CDR2 SVGEGT. The CDR3 nucleotides are TGTGCCAGCAGTTTTTGGACTAGGAGCTACGAGCAGTACTTC. This codes for CASSFWTRSYEQYF.

This clonotype was found a few times. This chain links TRBV7-9 with TRBJ1-4; no clear D. The V end lost 5 bases, the J end lost 6 bases, and 10 bases lay between the germline ends. The length of the CDR3 is 13 residues. In germline, CDR1 is SEHNR, CDR2 FQNEAQ (reference sequence). The CDR3 region is CASSPGVDEKLFF. The CDR3 DNA reads TGTGCCAGCAGCCCCGGGGTGGATGAAAAACTGTTTTTT.

This clonotype was seen repeatedly, ten times or more. The chain couples TRBV28 to TRBJ2-1; D might be TRBD2 (5 bases). This CDR3 is 15 amino acids long. Trimming stripped 4 bases from V and 3 bases from J, with 13 bases between. Germline V gene data show CDR1 as MDHEN and CDR2 as SYDVKM. The CDR3 loop is CASSWSREYYNEQFF. CDR3 nucleotides: TGTGCCAGCAGTTGGAGCCGGGAATACTACAATGAGCAGTTCTTC.

This clonotype was recorded a few times. A much larger clone differs from this one at a single base, so this may be a read error. This chain uses TRBV20-1 with TRBJ2-1; 14 nucleotides line up with TRBD2. CDR3 length: 18 residues. Germline-derived CDR1 and CDR2 are DFQATT and SNEGSKA (reference sequence). CDR3: CCATVWTSGRRGSGEQFF. DNA for the CDR3: TGCTGTGCCACCGTCTGGACTAGCGGGAGGAGGGGTTCAGGTGAGCAGTTCTTC.

This clonotype was seen more than once but under ten times. V usage is TRBV2 and J usage is TRBJ2-1; no reliable D call. The CDR3 is 15 amino acids. Germline V gene data show CDR1 as SNHLY and CDR2 as FYNNEI. The germline V and J ends were trimmed by 3 bases and 6 bases, with 15 bases remaining between them. CDR3 in amino acids: CASSDGKPPINEQFF. CDR3 nucleotides: TGTGCCAGCAGTGACGGAAAGCCGCCTATCAATGAGCAGTTCTTC.

This clonotype was counted many times. The chain recombines TRBV7-8 with TRBJ1-1; perhaps TRBD1 as D (5 bases). The ends were cut back, 2 bases at V and 5 bases at J, with 15 bases in the middle. This CDR3 spans 15 amino acids. Germline V gene lookup returns CDR1 SGHVS and CDR2 FQNEAQ. Here the CDR3 reads CASSLLSRRGTEAFF. The DNA of the CDR3 is TGTGCCAGCAGCTTATTAAGTCGGAGGGGAACTGAAGCTTTCTTT.

V is TRBV10-3 and J is TRBJ2-7; D may be TRBD1 or TRBD2 (5 bases each). Germline CDR1 reads ENHRY; CDR2 reads SYGVKD. The V gene lost 7 bases and the J gene lost 0 bases, with 10 bases spanning the gap. This CDR3 is built from 13 residues. In nucleotides, the CDR3 is TGTGCCATCATGAGGGGTGACTCCTACGAGCAGTACTTC. It yields the protein CAIMRGDSYEQYF.

V usage is TRBV10-3 and J usage is TRBJ1-2; D call uncertain. Germline V gene lookup returns CDR1 ENHRY and CDR2 SYGVKD. This CDR3 has 13 amino acids. Trimming cost V 1 base and J 4 bases, with 7 bases left between them. The CDR3 is CAISEWVAYGYTF. The CDR3 DNA follows: TGTGCCATCAGTGAGTGGGTCGCCTATGGCTACACCTTC.

This clonotype was recorded many times. The J gene is TRBJ2-7, the V gene TRBV27; 8 bases match TRBD1. V gave up 4 bases and J gave up 2 bases; unmatched junction bases: 4. This CDR3 has 14 residues. Germline CDR1 reads MNHEY; CDR2 reads SMNVEV (reference sequence). As DNA, the CDR3 is TGTGCCAGCAGTTACGGGACAGGAGCCTACGAGCAGTACTTC. It translates to CASSYGTGAYEQYF.

The chain joins TRBV28 to TRBJ2-4; 11 bases are shared with TRBD2. CDR1 and CDR2 from the germline V gene are MDHEN and SYDVKM. CDR3 length: 20 residues. Unmatched junction bases numbered 21, after V lost 6 bases and J lost 5 bases. CDR3 in amino acids: CASSTRWGLLAGGVENIQYF. CDR3 in DNA: TGTGCCAGCAGCACTAGGTGGGGTCTGCTAGCGGGAGGTGTGGAAAACATTCAGTACTTC.

The V and J genes are TRBV7-9 and TRBJ2-1; 8 bases line up with TRBD1. CDR3 size: 15 residues. V shed 5 bases and J 4 bases; nucleotides not matched to a gene: 7. The germline V gene encodes CDR1 SEHNR and CDR2 FQNEAQ (reference sequence). The chain's CDR3 is CASSQGQGFYNEQFF. Here the CDR3 DNA reads TGTGCCAGCAGCCAAGGACAGGGCTTTTACAATGAGCAGTTCTTC.

This clonotype was observed at least ten times. The rearrangement uses TRBV3-1 and TRBJ2-7, with TRBD1 matching 8 bases. Germline CDR1 is LGHDT and CDR2 is YNNKEL (reference sequence). With 3 bases clipped from V and 4 bases from J, the junction kept 5 bases outside the gene matches. This CDR3 has 14 amino acids. The CDR3 nucleotides are TGTGCCAGCAGCCACTGGACAGGGAAATACGAGCAGTACTTC. Encoded protein: CASSHWTGKYEQYF.

The table lists this clonotype with many counts. The rearrangement links TRBV5-1 to TRBJ2-2, with D possibly matching TRBD2 (7 bases). V shed 7 bases and J shed 2 bases, with 18 bases lying between them. CDR1 and CDR2 (germline): SGHRS, YFSETQ. The CDR3 is made up of 16 amino acids. The CDR3 DNA reads as TGCGCCAGCTCCGAGAGGGGGGGGCCTAACACCGGGGAGCTGTTTTTT. Translation: CASSERGGPNTGELFF.

As concerns this clonotype: A much larger clone is a single base away; this may be a read error. V and J are TRBV10-3 and TRBJ2-1; TRBD2 matches at 11 bases. Germline V lookup: CDR1 ENHRY, CDR2 SYGVKD. CDR3 size: 18 residues. CDR3 coding DNA: TGTGCCATCAGTGAGTCCGGGATAGCGGGGGGGCCCTACAATGAGCGGTTCTTC. It yields the protein CAISESGIAGGPYNERFF.

This clonotype was seen repeatedly, ten times or more. V is TRBV29-1 and J is TRBJ2-2; TRBD2 might be the D (6 bases). Germline assignment: CDR1 SQVTM and CDR2 ANQGSEA. The CDR3 is 13 residues long. V was trimmed by 7 bases and J by 2 bases, leaving 11 bases between them. The CDR3 sequence: CSGRDSNTGELFF. CDR3 in DNA: TGCAGCGGCCGGGACTCAAACACCGGGGAGCTGTTTTTT.

This clonotype was detected ten times or more. J is TRBJ2-1 and V is TRBV23-1; 9 bases line up with TRBD1. TRBV23-1 is annotated as an ORF whose role is uncertain. V lost 3 bases to trimming and J lost 5 bases; unmatched junction nucleotides: 8. This CDR3 comprises 16 residues. CDR3 loop: CASSHPPGTGNNEQFF. As DNA, the CDR3 is TGCGCCAGCAGTCATCCCCCCGGGACAGGGAACAATGAGCAGTTCTTC.

This clonotype showed up many times. J is TRBJ2-1 and V is TRBV20-1, with 8 nucleotides matching TRBD2. After removal of 4 bases from V and 11 bases from J, the junction contained 7 bases not matched to a gene. The germline gives CDR1 DFQATT, CDR2 SNEGSKA (reference sequence). This CDR3 is built from 12 residues. CDR3 amino acids: CSATVAGSQQFF. The CDR3 DNA sequence: TGCAGTGCTACCGTAGCGGGAAGTCAGCAGTTCTTC.

This clonotype has a count of ten or more. The V and J genes are TRBV4-3 and TRBJ1-2, with D tentatively TRBD1 (5 bases). Germline lookup yields CDR1 LGHNA and CDR2 YSLEER. The length of the CDR3 is 11 residues. V was shortened by 4 bases and J by 8 bases, with 8 bases between the two germline ends. The CDR3 DNA reads as TGCGCCAGCAGCCCTGGGGACGGCTACACCTTC. It translates to CASSPGDGYTF.

This clonotype was picked up many times. This rearrangement joins TRBV11-2 to TRBJ2-7; D uncertain. V was clipped by 2 bases and J by 0 bases, with 5 bases between them. The CDR3 runs 13 residues. CDR1 SGHAT and CDR2 FQNNGV come from the germline V gene. The CDR3 is CASSLPLSYEQYF. The CDR3 coding sequence is TGTGCCAGCAGCTTACCCCTCTCCTACGAGCAGTACTTC.

This clonotype was detected many times. The chain combines TRBV7-9 with TRBJ2-7; no firm D call. From germline, CDR1 is SEHNR and CDR2 FQNEAQ (reference sequence). Trimming pared 0 bases from V and 6 bases from J, leaving 21 bases between. This CDR3 has 17 residues. CDR3 DNA sequence: TGTGCCAGCAGCTTAGCGATCCTCAGGTTCGAGTCCCTCGAGCAGTACTTC. This encodes CASSLAILRFESLEQYF.

The chain recombines TRBV28 with TRBJ2-7; 14 bases are a match to TRBD2. The CDR3 runs to 19 residues. V dropped 5 bases and J dropped 2; count of bases not matched to a gene: 14. The V gene's germline CDR1 is MDHEN and CDR2 SYDVKM. CDR3 in amino acids: CASSPEFGLAGGGAYEQYF. In DNA, the CDR3 is TGTGCCAGCAGTCCGGAGTTCGGACTAGCGGGAGGCGGGGCCTACGAGCAGTACTTC.